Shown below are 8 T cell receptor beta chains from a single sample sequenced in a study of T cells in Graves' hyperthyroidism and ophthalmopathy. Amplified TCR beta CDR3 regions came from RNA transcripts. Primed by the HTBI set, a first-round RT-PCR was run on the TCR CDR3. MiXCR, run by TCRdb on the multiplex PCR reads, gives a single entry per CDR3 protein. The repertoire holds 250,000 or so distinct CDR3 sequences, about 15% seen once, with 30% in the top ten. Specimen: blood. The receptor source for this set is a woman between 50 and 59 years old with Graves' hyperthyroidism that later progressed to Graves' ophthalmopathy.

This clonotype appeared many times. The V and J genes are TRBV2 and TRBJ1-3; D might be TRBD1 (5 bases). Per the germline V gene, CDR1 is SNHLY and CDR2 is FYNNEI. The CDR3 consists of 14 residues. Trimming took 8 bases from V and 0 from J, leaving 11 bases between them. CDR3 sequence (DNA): TGTGCCAGCTCCGTAACAGGCTCTGGAAACACCATATATTTT. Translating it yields CASSVTGSGNTIYF.

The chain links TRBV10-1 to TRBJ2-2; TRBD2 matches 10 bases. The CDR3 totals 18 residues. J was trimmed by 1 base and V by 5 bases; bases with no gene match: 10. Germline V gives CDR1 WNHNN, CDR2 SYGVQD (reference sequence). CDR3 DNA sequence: TGCGCCAGCAGTCCGGGACTAGCGACGGCTAGGAACACCGGGGAGCTGTTTTTT. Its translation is CASSPGLATARNTGELFF.

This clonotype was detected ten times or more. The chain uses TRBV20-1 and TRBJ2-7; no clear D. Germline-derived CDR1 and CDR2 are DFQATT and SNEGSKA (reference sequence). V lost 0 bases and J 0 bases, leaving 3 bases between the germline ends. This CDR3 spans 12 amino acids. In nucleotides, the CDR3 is TGCAGTGCTAGAGAGCGCTCCTACGAGCAGTACTTC. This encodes CSARERSYEQYF.

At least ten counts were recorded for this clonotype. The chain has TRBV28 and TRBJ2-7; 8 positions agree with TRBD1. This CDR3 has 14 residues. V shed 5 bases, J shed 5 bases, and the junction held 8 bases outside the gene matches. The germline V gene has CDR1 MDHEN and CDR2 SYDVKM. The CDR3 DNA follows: TGTGCCAGCAGTAAACATCAGGGGGCGAACGAGCAGTACTTC. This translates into CASSKHQGANEQYF.

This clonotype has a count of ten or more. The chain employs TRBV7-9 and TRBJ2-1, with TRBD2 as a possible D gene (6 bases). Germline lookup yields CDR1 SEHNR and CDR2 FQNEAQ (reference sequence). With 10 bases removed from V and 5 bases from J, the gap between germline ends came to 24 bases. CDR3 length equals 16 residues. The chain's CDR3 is CATLGGPGTSDNEQFF. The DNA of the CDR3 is TGTGCCACCCTTGGGGGACCGGGGACTTCCGACAATGAGCAGTTCTTC. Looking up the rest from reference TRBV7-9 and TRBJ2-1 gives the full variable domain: DTGVSQNPRHKITKRGQNVTFRCDPISEHNRLYWYRQTLGQGPEFLTYFQNEAQLEKSRLLSDRFSAERPKGSFSTLEIQRTEQGDSAMYLCATLGGPGTSDNEQFFGPGTRLTVL.

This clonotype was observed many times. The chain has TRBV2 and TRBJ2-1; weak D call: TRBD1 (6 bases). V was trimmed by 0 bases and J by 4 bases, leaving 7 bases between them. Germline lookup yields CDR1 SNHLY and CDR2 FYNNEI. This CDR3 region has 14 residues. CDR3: CASSEARGYNEQFF. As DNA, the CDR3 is TGTGCCAGCAGTGAAGCCAGGGGTTACAATGAGCAGTTCTTC. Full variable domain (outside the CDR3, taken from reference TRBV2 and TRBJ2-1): EPEVTQTPSHQVTQMGQEVILRCVPISNHLYFYWYRQILGQKVEFLVSFYNNEISEKSEIFDDQFSVERPDGSNFTLKIRSTKLEDSAMYFCASSEARGYNEQFFGPGTRLTVL.

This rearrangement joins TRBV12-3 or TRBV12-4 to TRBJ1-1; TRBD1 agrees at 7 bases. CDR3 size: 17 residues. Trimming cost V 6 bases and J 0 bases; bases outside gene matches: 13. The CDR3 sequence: CASSPPGDRLMNTEAFF. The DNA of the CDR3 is TGTGCCAGCAGCCCTCCCGGGGACAGACTCATGAACACTGAAGCTTTCTTT.

Here the CDR3 DNA reads TGTGCCAGTAGTGGCCGGGGCGTGGGGGAGACCCAGTACTTC. It yields the protein CASSGRGVGETQYF. The chain has TRBV19 and TRBJ2-5; D tentatively reads TRBD1 or TRBD2 (5 bases each). V dropped 5 bases and J dropped 5 bases, with 15 bases sitting between them. CDR3 length: 14 amino acids. CDR1 and CDR2 (germline): LNHDA, SQIVND (reference sequence). Drawing the rest from reference TRBV19 and TRBJ2-5, the complete variable domain is DGGITQSPKYLFRKEGQNVTLSCEQNLNHDAMYWYRQDPGQGLRLIYYSQIVNDFQKGDIAEGYSVSREKKESFPLTVTSAQKNPTAFYLCASSGRGVGETQYFGPGTRLLVL.